These 26 T cell receptor beta chains were all obtained from the same sample, sequenced in a study of OX40 agonist ivuxolimab in advanced cancers. The method was immunoSEQ multiplex PCR; TCRdb's version includes in-frame clones alone and lacks a portion of them. This table has fewer than 30,000 clones, more than 60% appearing once. The source was CD4+ or CD8+ T cells sorted from blood, collected in a trial of the OX40 agonist ivuxolimab. These receptors all come from an adult with an advanced solid tumor such as melanoma, head and neck, liver or kidney cancer.

The chain recombines TRBV29-1 with TRBJ2-3, with D unclear. Trimming removed 2 bases at V and 4 bases at J, with 7 bases between. Germline V gives CDR1 SQVTM, CDR2 ANQGSEA. The CDR3 consists of 12 residues. The CDR3 is CSVERTADTQYF. CDR3 coding DNA: TGCAGCGTTGAACGGACGGCAGATACGCAGTATTTT.

The chain joins TRBV19 to TRBJ1-5; D gene unclear. The V gene's germline CDR1 is LNHDA and CDR2 SQIVND (reference sequence). Trimming removed 7 bases from V and 7 bases from J, with 20 bases in between. The CDR3 sequence is 15 residues long. The CDR3 sequence is CASTPSGRSEQPQHF. CDR3 bases: TGTGCCAGTACCCCCTCCGGAAGGTCGGAGCAGCCCCAGCATTTT.

This rearrangement joins TRBV9 to TRBJ2-7, with a weak D call TRBD1 (7 bases). Germline CDR1 reads SGDLS; CDR2 reads YYNGEE. Between the trimmed V and J ends, which lost 4 bases and 5 bases, there was a span of 16 bases. The CDR3 runs to 14 residues. As DNA, the CDR3 is TGTGCCAGCAGCCCTTGGACAGGAGGGCACGAGCAGTACTTC. Amino acid sequence: CASSPWTGGHEQYF.

The CDR3 loop reads CASSTSTGDTDTQYF. CDR3 sequence (DNA): TGTGCCAGCAGTACCTCTACGGGGGACACAGATACGCAGTATTTT. V is TRBV2 and J is TRBJ2-3; D perhaps matches TRBD2 (6 bases). The germline V and J ends were trimmed by 5 bases and 2 bases, with 14 bases remaining between them. CDR1 is SNHLY and CDR2 is FYNNEI in the germline V gene. The CDR3 totals 15 residues.

V and J are TRBV5-6 and TRBJ1-1; D gene unclear. The V gene lost 1 base and the J gene lost 4 bases, with 14 bases spanning the gap. Germline V CDR1 and CDR2: SGHDT, YYEEEE. CDR3 length equals 15 residues. The CDR3 sequence is CASSLSGGMGTEAFF. For the CDR3, the DNA is TGTGCCAGCAGCTTGTCGGGAGGGATGGGCACTGAAGCTTTCTTT.

This sequence joins TRBV6-5 and TRBJ1-1, with 8 bases identical to TRBD1. This CDR3 spans 15 amino acids. CDR1 MNHEY and CDR2 SVGAGI come from the germline V gene. Losses at the gene ends were 4 bases for V and 1 base for J; bases not matched to a gene: 5. CDR3 sequence reads: CASSWTGTGNTEAFF. In DNA form, the CDR3 reads TGTGCCAGCAGTTGGACCGGGACAGGGAACACTGAAGCTTTCTTT.

This clone was counted a single time. V is TRBV9 and J is TRBJ2-7; 9 bases are a match to TRBD2. V trimming: 1 base; J trimming: 6 bases; junction bases outside the gene matches: 11. The germline gives CDR1 SGDLS, CDR2 YYNGEE. The CDR3 is made up of 16 amino acids. The CDR3 loop is CASSVSERGAFGEQYF. The CDR3 DNA sequence: TGTGCCAGCAGCGTATCCGAGCGGGGGGCCTTTGGCGAGCAGTACTTC.

The chain couples TRBV10-3 to TRBJ2-5, with TRBD2 matching over 10 bases. Germline trimming cut 0 bases from V and 10 bases from J; bases unmatched to any gene: 17. Germline loops: CDR1 ENHRY, CDR2 SYGVKD. There are 18 residues in the CDR3. The CDR3 sequence: CAISESTLAGAGNDGQYF. CDR3 coding DNA: TGTGCCATCAGTGAGTCGACGCTAGCGGGGGCGGGTAATGATGGCCAGTACTTC.

The chain joins TRBV10-2 to TRBJ2-7; D is perhaps TRBD2 (6 bases). Germline V gene data show CDR1 as WSHSY and CDR2 as SAAADI. Trimming removed 5 bases from V and 9 bases from J, with 23 bases in between. CDR3 length equals 15 residues. The CDR3 sequence is CASSSTGTPSFGQYF. In DNA form, the CDR3 reads TGCGCCAGCAGTTCTACCGGGACTCCCTCTTTTGGGCAGTACTTC.

The V call is TRBV7-9, the J call TRBJ1-3; perhaps TRBD1 as D (6 bases). Germline V lookup: CDR1 SEHNR, CDR2 FQNEAQ (reference sequence). This CDR3 comprises 10 residues. Trimming stripped 5 bases from V and 12 bases from J, with 8 bases between. This chain's CDR3 is CASSPGHIYF. The CDR3 DNA reads TGTGCCAGCAGCCCGGGACACATATATTTT.

This clone was picked up one time. This chain joins TRBV7-8 and TRBJ2-5; the D call may be TRBD1 or TRBD2 (6 bases each). V gave up 4 bases and J gave up 5 bases, with 20 bases separating them. CDR1 and CDR2 from the germline V gene are SGHVS and FQNEAQ. The CDR3 contains 16 residues. CDR3 sequence: CASSSAGHVPAETQYF. The CDR3 region has the DNA TGTGCCAGCAGCTCGGCGGGACACGTACCCGCGGAGACCCAGTACTTC. The full variable domain, rest sourced from reference TRBV7-8 and TRBJ2-5, is GAGVSQSPRYKVAKRGQDVALRCDPISGHVSLFWYQQALGQGPEFLTYFQNEAQLDKSGLPSDRFFAERPEGSVSTLKIQRTQQEDSAVYLCASSSAGHVPAETQYFGPGTRLLVL.

The chain recombines TRBV4-3 with TRBJ1-6; unclear D gene. V was shortened by 0 bases and J by 4 bases, with 13 bases between the two germline ends. Germline V CDR1 and CDR2: LGHNA, YSLEER. This CDR3 region has 17 residues. The CDR3 DNA is TGCGCCAGCAGCCAAGATGTGGCGGGCCTATATAATTCACCCCTCCACTTT. Its translation is CASSQDVAGLYNSPLHF.

The chain uses TRBV5-6 and TRBJ2-1; D is perhaps TRBD1 (6 bases). The CDR3 contains 16 residues. Deletions cut 0 bases from V and 0 bases from J, with 10 bases between. The V gene's germline CDR1 is SGHDT and CDR2 YYEEEE. The CDR3 protein is CASSLVDSSSYNEQFF. In DNA form, the CDR3 reads TGTGCCAGCAGCTTGGTGGACAGTAGCTCCTACAATGAGCAGTTCTTC.

The chain employs TRBV11-1 and TRBJ2-2, with D uncertain. This CDR3 spans 14 amino acids. Trimming removed 5 bases from V and 2 bases from J, with 9 bases in between. In germline, CDR1 is SGHAT, CDR2 FQDESV (reference sequence). The CDR3 nucleotides are TGTGCCAGCAGCCATAGAGGCAACACCGGGGAGCTGTTTTTT. Its protein product is CASSHRGNTGELFF.

J is TRBJ1-5 and V is TRBV19, with D uncertain. Germline V gene sequence: CDR1 LNHDA, CDR2 SQIVND (reference sequence). This CDR3 comprises 15 residues. Trimming shortened V by 5 bases and J by 4 bases, and 15 bases separated the two germline ends. The CDR3 nucleotides are TGTGCCAGTAGTCTAACCGGGTCCTTAAATCAGCCCCAGCATTTT. Protein: CASSLTGSLNQPQHF.

This clone has a single count. The chain links TRBV10-3 to TRBJ2-7, with D possibly being TRBD1 (5 bases). This CDR3 is built from 14 residues. The ends were cut back, 3 bases at V and 2 bases at J, with 11 bases in the middle. CDR1 and CDR2 (germline): ENHRY, SYGVKD. In nucleotides, the CDR3 is TGTGCCATCAGTGAAGACAGAGGTGCCTACGAGCAGTACTTC. Amino acids: CAISEDRGAYEQYF.

This clone was seen more than once but under ten times. J is TRBJ2-6 and V is TRBV29-1, with a possible D match to TRBD1 (6 bases). In germline, CDR1 is SQVTM, CDR2 ANQGSEA. The CDR3 runs 18 residues. V was trimmed by 0 bases and J by 0 bases, leaving 15 bases between them. The CDR3, as DNA: TGCAGCGTTGAAGATCCGGACAGAAGATACTCTGGGGCCAACGTCCTGACTTTC. Protein sequence: CSVEDPDRRYSGANVLTF.

CDR3: CASSYPDPEQFF. As DNA, the CDR3 is TGTGCCAGCAGTTACCCCGACCCTGAGCAGTTCTTC. The V and J genes are TRBV6-6 and TRBJ2-1; no reliable D call. V was pared by 2 bases and J by 9 bases, with 8 bases between. The CDR3 covers 12 residues. The V gene's germline CDR1 is MNHNY and CDR2 SVGAGI (reference sequence).

The chain employs TRBV7-9 and TRBJ1-6; D not resolved. This CDR3 has 14 residues. Between the trimmed V and J ends, which lost 1 base and 9 bases, there was a span of 10 bases. Germline V gives CDR1 SEHNR, CDR2 FQNEAQ (reference sequence). DNA of the CDR3: TGTGCCAGCAGCTTAGAACCGCTTGGTTCACCCCTCCACTTT. It yields the protein CASSLEPLGSPLHF.

The rearrangement joins TRBV7-2 to TRBJ1-4; no definite D call. The germline gives CDR1 SGHTA, CDR2 FQGNSA. Trimming stripped 5 bases from V and 5 bases from J, with 18 bases between. The CDR3 is made up of 16 amino acids. The CDR3 DNA is TGTGCCAGCAGCGTAGGGCTTCGCGGAGCAAATGAAAAACTGTTTTTT. Translation gives CASSVGLRGANEKLFF.

This chain connects TRBV30 to TRBJ2-7, with D possibly being TRBD1 (6 bases). The germline V and J ends were trimmed by 0 bases and 5 bases, with 17 bases remaining between them. From germline, CDR1 is GTSNPN and CDR2 SVGIG (reference sequence). The CDR3 covers 15 residues. The CDR3: CAWSVRGGWQDEQYF. CDR3 coding DNA: TGTGCCTGGAGTGTACGTGGGGGCTGGCAGGACGAGCAGTACTTC.

V is TRBV5-1 and J is TRBJ1-1, with D maybe TRBD1 (5 bases). The germline V gene has CDR1 SGHRS and CDR2 YFSETQ. The length of the CDR3 is 13 residues. Trimming took off 4 bases at V and 3 bases at J, with 10 bases between the two ends. The DNA of the CDR3 is TGCGCCAGCAGCCCCCCGGGGCACACTGAAGCTTTCTTT. Translating it yields CASSPPGHTEAFF.

The rearrangement links TRBV4-3 to TRBJ2-2; D is unclear. CDR1 is LGHNA, CDR2 YSLEER, per germline. This CDR3 region has 13 residues. The germline V and J ends were trimmed by 4 bases and 5 bases, with 8 bases remaining between them. The CDR3 DNA is TGCGCCAGCAGCCCAAGCTCAACCGGGGAGCTGTTTTTT. Translation gives CASSPSSTGELFF.

In its sample, this clone was seen once. CDR3 sequence (DNA): TGTGCCATCAGTGAAGATTACAGCCAGTGGGAGACCCAGTACTTC. This sequence encodes CAISEDYSQWETQYF. This chain links TRBV10-3 with TRBJ2-5; D remains unclear. Germline V lookup: CDR1 ENHRY, CDR2 SYGVKD. Trimming removed 3 bases from V and 5 bases from J, with 16 bases in between. This CDR3 spans 15 amino acids.

This clone occurred a few times. The rearrangement joins TRBV7-2 to TRBJ2-5, with 11 bases fitting TRBD2. The V and J ends lost 2 bases and 5 bases, in that order; junction bases with no gene match: 4. The germline V gene has CDR1 SGHTA and CDR2 FQGNSA. The CDR3 has 15 amino acids. The CDR3 is CASSLTSGGGETQYF. CDR3 DNA sequence: TGTGCCAGCAGCTTAACTAGCGGGGGCGGGGAGACCCAGTACTTC.

V and J are TRBV15 and TRBJ2-4, with D possibly being TRBD1 (6 bases). This CDR3 has 15 residues. Germline values: CDR1 LNHNV, CDR2 YYDKDF (reference sequence). Trimming cost V 0 bases and J 4 bases, with 10 bases left between them. The CDR3 sequence is CATSRESGAKNIQYF. CDR3 DNA sequence: TGTGCCACCAGCAGAGAGTCAGGGGCGAAAAACATTCAGTACTTC.